The clone carrying this T cell receptor beta chain was observed once. The antigen remains undetermined. This sample is part of a study of regulatory dendritic cells for organ transplantation. Points from the study as a whole: The authors noted considerable between-person heterogeneity in alloreactive memory CD8+ cells. Memory CD8+ clonal expansion seemed more limited with regulatory than mature dendritic cells.

Repertoires were generated with immunoSEQ multiplex PCR, while TCRdb's copy carries only in-frame clones and drops some. The sample shows over 10,000 clones, roughly 89% of them seen only once. Sorted subsets were CFSE-labeled and cultured around five days with allogeneic dendritic cells. Germline V gives CDR1 PRHDT, CDR2 FYEKMQ (reference sequence). V was trimmed by 2 bases and J by 2 bases, leaving 12 bases between them. CDR3 length: 15 residues. The specimen was naive CD8+ T cells from blood cultured with regulatory dendritic cells. The subset denotes: CD45RA+ naive T cells. The sequence derives from a human donor in good health. The rearrangement links TRBV13 to TRBJ1-1; D perhaps matches TRBD1 (6 bases). The CDR3 reads CASSLTSGTNTEAFF. The CDR3 nucleotides are TGTGCCAGCAGCTTAACATCTGGGACAAACACTGAAGCTTTCTTT.